These T cell receptor beta chains were read from a single sample in a study of blood T cell repertoires in COVID-19. Clones were read by immunoSEQ multiplex PCR, and TCRdb kept only the in-frame ones, dropping some. The data show around 130,000 clones, with 75% to 90% seen just once and 18% held by the top ten. The material sequenced was peripheral blood. The receptors here all came from a man aged 45-65 years with active or convalescent COVID-19. CDR3s include the opening cysteine and the closing phenylalanine or tryptophan. Fields, in order: clone size, V gene, D gene, J gene, CDR3 protein, CDR3 DNA. A D gene is named only where the DNA matches it firmly. Clone sizes are given selectively: once, few, many, or a class where the clone is expanded.

>.|TRBV5-1|TRBD1|TRBJ1-6
CASSPGTDFSPLHF
TGCGCCAGCAGCCCCGGGACAGATTTTTCACCCCTCCACTTT
>few|TRBV6-2/TRBV6-3|.|TRBJ2-2
CASSPGPYTGELFF
TGTGCCAGCAGCCCTGGGCCGTACACCGGGGAGCTGTTTTTT
>.|TRBV30|.|TRBJ1-4
CAWSLTGYTNEKLFF
TGTGCCTGGAGTCTAACAGGTTATACTAATGAAAAACTGTTTTTT
>.|TRBV7-9|TRBD1|TRBJ2-1
CASSLLRGPDYNEQFF
TGTGCCAGCAGCTTACTCAGGGGGCCAGATTACAATGAGCAGTTCTTC
>once|TRBV6-6|.|TRBJ1-2
CASTLPQGMGGYTF
TGTGCCAGCACTTTGCCCCAGGGTATGGGAGGCTACACCTTC
>.|TRBV19|TRBD2|TRBJ2-3
CASSVRTSGGFTDTQYF
TGTGCCAGTAGTGTCCGGACTAGCGGGGGTTTCACAGATACGCAGTATTTT
>.|TRBV6-1|.|TRBJ1-2
CASSEARRETGYTF
TGTGCCAGCAGTGAAGCTAGAAGGGAGACTGGCTACACCTTC
>.|TRBV5-1|TRBD2|TRBJ2-3
CASSTWGLADTDTQYF
TGCGCCAGTAGTACCTGGGGACTAGCGGACACAGATACGCAGTATTTT
>.|TRBV7-9|TRBD1|TRBJ1-4
CASSNTGTGSKEEKLFF
TGTGCCAGCAGCAACACCGGGACAGGGAGCAAGGAGGAAAAACTGTTTTTT
>.|TRBV6-5|TRBD1|TRBJ2-7
CASSYFRQGTYEQYF
TGTGCCAGCAGTTACTTCAGACAGGGGACCTACGAGCAGTACTTC
>.|TRBV15|.|TRBJ2-1
CATSRDSGGPGHNEQFF
TGTGCCACCAGCAGAGATTCCGGGGGGCCAGGTCACAATGAGCAGTTCTTC
>few|TRBV18|.|TRBJ2-2
CASSPTVTGELFF
TGTGCCAGCTCACCGACAGTCACCGGGGAGCTGTTTTTT
>.|TRBV29-1|.|TRBJ2-3
CSVEGEDSADTQYF
TGCAGCGTTGAAGGGGAAGATAGCGCAGATACGCAGTATTTT
>.|TRBV2|TRBD1|TRBJ2-1
CASSDVQGAGEQFF
TGTGCCAGCAGTGATGTTCAGGGGGCCGGTGAGCAGTTCTTC
>.|TRBV30|.|TRBJ1-3
CAWSAGTVAGNTIYF
TGTGCCTGGAGTGCCGGGACTGTGGCTGGAAACACCATATATTTT
>.|TRBV6-2/TRBV6-3|TRBD1|TRBJ1-2
CASSPRTGTGEYGYTF
TGTGCCAGCAGCCCGAGGACCGGGACAGGGGAGTATGGCTACACCTTC
>once|TRBV28|TRBD1|TRBJ2-5
CASSPTDRAETQYF
TGTGCCAGCAGTCCGACGGACAGGGCTGAGACCCAGTACTTC
>.|TRBV10-1|TRBD1|TRBJ2-2
CASSEAGGNTGELFF
TGCGCCAGCAGTGAAGCAGGGGGGAACACCGGGGAGCTGTTTTTT
>once|TRBV2|.|TRBJ2-3
CASSEFPGGRTDTQYF
TGTGCCAGCAGTGAATTCCCGGGGGGCCGCACAGATACGCAGTATTTT
>.|TRBV28|TRBD1|TRBJ2-5
CASSLMTGGETQYF
TGTGCCAGCAGTTTAATGACAGGGGGGGAGACCCAGTACTTC
>.|TRBV9|TRBD2|TRBJ2-1
CASSVAPSGLAYSYNEQFF
TGTGCCAGCAGCGTAGCGCCTTCGGGACTAGCGTACTCCTACAATGAGCAGTTCTTC
>.|TRBV19|TRBD1|TRBJ1-1
CASSIGDRGYTEAFF
TGTGCCAGTAGTATTGGGGACAGGGGTTACACTGAAGCTTTCTTT
>.|TRBV25-1|.|TRBJ1-4
CASSEYRGGNEKLFF
TGTGCCAGCAGTGAATATAGGGGGGGGAATGAAAAACTGTTTTTT
>.|TRBV29-1|.|TRBJ2-1
CSVQTPSSYNEQFF
TGCAGCGTTCAGACTCCTAGCTCCTACAATGAGCAGTTCTTC
>once|TRBV2|.|TRBJ2-3
CASSRDITDTQYF
TGTGCCAGCAGTCGGGACATCACAGATACGCAGTATTTT
>.|TRBV7-2|TRBD2|TRBJ2-1
CASSALARHEQFF
TGTGCCAGCAGCGCACTAGCGAGACATGAGCAGTTCTTC
>.|TRBV9|.|TRBJ2-2
CASSGGPTGELFF
TGTGCCAGCAGCGGCGGGCCTACCGGGGAGCTGTTTTTT
>.|TRBV11-2|TRBD1|TRBJ2-5
CASSWGTGNLRETQYF
TGTGCCAGCAGCTGGGGGACAGGGAATTTGCGAGAGACCCAGTACTTC
>.|TRBV10-1|.|TRBJ2-5
CASSEGLQETQYF
TGCGCCAGCAGTGAGGGACTGCAAGAGACCCAGTACTTC
>.|TRBV18|.|TRBJ2-5
CASSRDRPGETQYF
TGTGCCAGCTCACGAGACAGACCGGGAGAGACCCAGTACTTC
>.|TRBV24-1|.|TRBJ2-1
CATSAGGEQFF
TGTGCCACCAGTGCCGGGGGTGAGCAGTTCTTC
>.|TRBV7-2|.|TRBJ2-7
CASSLAGTTYEQYF
TGTGCCAGCAGCTTAGCCGGGACAACCTACGAGCAGTACTTC